The entry that follows covers one T cell receptor (beta chain) sequence. The target of this receptor is not known. Per-base qualities were not stored, and no clone one base away is much larger. TCRbeta CDR3 regions were amplified from genomic DNA by means of the immunoSEQ Assay, a bias-controlled multiplex PCR. The authors' analysis ran thus. Within the assay, amplification of reference gene primers was used to estimate how many nucleated cells each sample contained. Sequence reads were collapsed and filtered to measure the absolute abundance of every unique TCRbeta CDR3 rearrangement. For each sample, productive Simpson clonality was calculated as the square root of Simpson's diversity index over productive rearrangements. The immuneACCESS repertoire file appears here via TCRdb, limited to in-frame rearrangements. These files lack a portion of the clones; in checked studies, under half of the deficit traces to unresolved V genes, and the cause of the others is not known. V and J calls and clone size follow that table, whereas D and trimming were derived from the DNA. The sample includes approximately 91,000 clones, with around 90% observed a single time. The top ten clonotypes cover approximately 4.5% of the sample.

Each collaborating institution followed its own protocols to collect whole blood in K2EDTA tubes. Collaborator samples were shipped for TCRbeta analysis as frozen whole blood, isolated PBMCs, or DNA extracted from either sample type. The sample belongs to a study of blood T cell repertoires in COVID-19 (dated by TCRdb to the early 2020s). In terms of the full investigation: Samples from collaborators originated in the United States, Italy and Spain and spanned both the acute and convalescent phases of COVID-19. The prospective study material was composed of cDNA or gDNA derived from T cells, B-cell-depleted T cells, or PBMCs. Subjects who had been exposed to COVID-19, were actively infected with it, or had recovered from it provided the deeply sampled blood TCRbeta repertoires that made up the dataset. The repertoires were released in a freely available public database meant as a resource for research on the immune response to SARS-CoV-2. The samples were drawn from the first 160 participants of the ongoing ImmuneRACE study and from 1,200 or so subjects provided by 6 global collaborators. Sample metadata almost always included a de-identified subject ID, COVID-19 status, age in years and sex. Where available, HLA class I and class II types were obtained from metadata supplied by the sample provider rather than from assay-based typing. Overall study outcomes, separate from this receptor: How much clinical and demographic metadata was included differed by source and by participant, and the metadata was provided uncurated.

Sequences LNHDA (CDR1) and SQIVND (CDR2) are obtained from the germline V gene (reference sequence). The germline ends are 15 bases apart after V is trimmed by 5 bases and J by 2 bases. The CDR3 has 15 amino acids, counting the end cysteine and phenylalanine. Only the CDR3 portion is preserved as DNA: 45 bases, with reading frame beginning at the first base. This receptor was obtained from an older man with acute or convalescent COVID-19. The chain links TRBV19 with TRBJ2-5; TRBD1 could be the D gene, as 5 bases match. Sequencing used peripheral blood. The nucleotides are TGTGCCAGTAGTTCCCTACAGGCTCGGCAAGAGACCCAGTACTTC. Translated, it gives CASSSLQARQETQYF.